The 26 T cell receptor beta chains below all came from one sample that was sequenced in a study of technical replicates of blood from a few donors. Assay: immunoSEQ multiplex PCR; the TCRdb copy retains only in-frame clones and omits some. The sample has roughly 80,000 clones, approximately 89% seen once; the top ten hold about 0.38%. Source material: T cells isolated from PBMCs. The receptor source for this set is a human donor in good health.

V gene TRBV20-1 combines with J gene TRBJ2-7; no reliable D call. Germline V gene data show CDR1 as DFQATT and CDR2 as SNEGSKA (reference sequence). The CDR3 spans 10 residues. The germline V and J ends were trimmed by 3 bases and 5 bases, with 5 bases remaining between them. CDR3 DNA: TGCAGTGCTAGTCTCCACGAGCAGTACTTC. Encoded protein: CSASLHEQYF.

The sample holds one count of this clone. The V and J genes are TRBV6-5 and TRBJ2-3; 8 bases map to TRBD2. Germline CDR1 is MNHEY and CDR2 is SVGAGI. V lost 6 bases to trimming and J lost 5 bases; unmatched junction nucleotides: 7. This CDR3 has 14 amino acids. The DNA for the CDR3 is TGTGCCAGCAGCAGCGGGAGAGAGTTAGATACGCAGTATTTT. This sequence encodes CASSSGRELDTQYF.

V usage is TRBV19 and J usage is TRBJ1-2; 7 nucleotides match TRBD1. This CDR3 region has 12 residues. The V gene's germline CDR1 is LNHDA and CDR2 SQIVND (reference sequence). Unmatched junction bases numbered 3, after V lost 5 bases and J lost 6 bases. The CDR3 nucleotides are TGTGCCAGTAGTTTCAGGGGGGATGGCTACACCTTC. It codes for CASSFRGDGYTF.

The CDR3 sequence is CASSYGKTSQDEAFF. The CDR3 nucleotides are TGTGCCAGCAGTTACGGAAAGACGTCCCAGGATGAAGCTTTCTTT. The gene calls are TRBV6-6 and TRBJ1-1; D is ambiguous. This CDR3 has 15 amino acids. The V gene's germline CDR1 is MNHNY and CDR2 SVGAGI (reference sequence). V was pared by 2 bases and J by 7 bases, with 17 bases between.

This chain connects TRBV18 to TRBJ2-7; D uncertain. Germline V gene sequence: CDR1 KGHSH, CDR2 LQKENI. V was clipped by 2 bases and J by 4 bases, with 15 bases between them. This CDR3 spans 15 amino acids. The CDR3 reads CASSPGQLSLYEQYF. The DNA of the CDR3 is TGTGCCAGCTCACCAGGGCAGCTATCCCTTTACGAGCAGTACTTC.

The CDR3 DNA sequence: TGTGCCAGCAGCTTGGGGTCGGAGGGCTTAAACACCGGGGAGCTGTTTTTT. Residues: CASSLGSEGLNTGELFF. V gene TRBV5-6 combines with J gene TRBJ2-2; maybe TRBD2 (6 bases). The CDR3 is 17 residues long. V was shortened by 0 bases and J by 2 bases, with 14 bases between the two germline ends. Germline V lookup: CDR1 SGHDT, CDR2 YYEEEE.

This clone showed up just once. V gene TRBV19 combines with J gene TRBJ2-7, with TRBD2 matching over 8 bases. Trimming at V came to 5 bases and at J to 2 bases, leaving 8 bases not matched to a gene. CDR3 length equals 15 residues. Germline assignment: CDR1 LNHDA and CDR2 SQIVND (reference sequence). As DNA, the CDR3 is TGTGCCAGTAGTCTTGCGACTAGCGTCGCCTACGAGCAGTACTTC. Its translation is CASSLATSVAYEQYF.

The J gene is TRBJ2-1, the V gene TRBV1; TRBD2 is the table's D call, not checked against the DNA. TRBV1 is a documented pseudogene. The CDR3 covers 17 residues. For the CDR3, the DNA is TGCACCAGCAGCCAACCTACTAGCGGGAGGGACTACAATGAGCAGTTCTTC. Protein sequence: CTSSQPTSGRDYNEQFF.

This chain uses TRBV4-3 with TRBJ2-2; D not resolved. V lost 4 bases and J lost 6, with 9 bases in between. The CDR3 runs to 13 residues. Germline CDR1 LGHNA, CDR2 YSLEER. The CDR3 bases are TGCGCCAGCAGCCGTGACATCTCCGGGGAGCTGTTTTTT. Amino acids: CASSRDISGELFF.

The chain employs TRBV2 and TRBJ2-7; tentatively, D is TRBD1 (6 bases). Germline CDR1 SNHLY, CDR2 FYNNEI. V was clipped by 2 bases and J by 0 bases, with 11 bases between them. The CDR3 is 15 residues long. DNA of the CDR3: TGTGCCAGCAGTGAAAACACGGACAGCTCCTACGAGCAGTACTTC. Residues: CASSENTDSSYEQYF.

V gene TRBV28 combines with J gene TRBJ1-5; no reliable D call. The germline V gene has CDR1 MDHEN and CDR2 SYDVKM. The CDR3 runs to 16 residues. The V end was cut by 2 bases, the J end by 7 bases, with 18 bases between. As DNA, the CDR3 is TGTGCCAGCAGTTTAATTTCGCCGGGAGGAACCCAGCCCCAGCATTTT. It encodes CASSLISPGGTQPQHF.

V and J are TRBV6-5 and TRBJ1-1; perhaps TRBD1 as D (5 bases). With 1 base removed from V and 7 bases from J, the gap between germline ends came to 10 bases. This CDR3 has 13 amino acids. CDR1 MNHEY and CDR2 SVGAGI come from the germline V gene. The CDR3 DNA follows: TGTGCCAGCAGTTACTTGGGGACTCTTGAAGCTTTCTTT. This gives the protein CASSYLGTLEAFF.

This clone has only one observation. The chain is built from TRBV13 and TRBJ1-5; D perhaps matches TRBD1 (6 bases). This CDR3 has 15 residues. Trimming took 3 bases from V and 4 from J, leaving 13 bases between them. Germline V gene lookup returns CDR1 PRHDT and CDR2 FYEKMQ (reference sequence). In DNA, the CDR3 is TGTGCCAGCAGCTTTACAGGGACCCGTAATCAGCCCCAGCATTTT. Translation: CASSFTGTRNQPQHF.

This chain connects TRBV7-3 to TRBJ2-1; D remains ambiguous. CDR3 length: 15 amino acids. Germline-derived CDR1 and CDR2 are SGHTA and FQGTGA. Trimming removed 5 bases at V and 4 bases at J, with 15 bases between. DNA for the CDR3: TGTGCCAGCAGCACCCTTATGCCGGTGTACAATGAGCAGTTCTTC. Its protein product is CASSTLMPVYNEQFF.

The chain employs TRBV6-5 and TRBJ2-3, with TRBD1 matching 7 bases. J was trimmed by 6 bases and V by 6 bases; bases with no gene match: 6. CDR1 is MNHEY and CDR2 is SVGAGI in the germline V gene. The CDR3 sequence is 13 residues long. The CDR3 DNA sequence: TGTGCCAGCAGCCGACTGACAGGGGATACGCAGTATTTT. It specifies CASSRLTGDTQYF.

The rearrangement joins TRBV19 to TRBJ2-5; TRBD2 aligns across 7 bases. Germline V gene sequence: CDR1 LNHDA, CDR2 SQIVND (reference sequence). The CDR3 totals 15 residues. After removal of 3 bases from V and 5 bases from J, the junction contained 9 bases not matched to a gene. CDR3 coding DNA: TGTGCCAGTAGTATGGTGGGAGGGCCGCTTGAGACCCAGTACTTC. Protein: CASSMVGGPLETQYF. Filled out from reference TRBV19 and TRBJ2-5, the complete variable domain reads DGGITQSPKYLFRKEGQNVTLSCEQNLNHDAMYWYRQDPGQGLRLIYYSQIVNDFQKGDIAEGYSVSREKKESFPLTVTSAQKNPTAFYLCASSMVGGPLETQYFGPGTRLLVL.

This rearrangement joins TRBV18 to TRBJ2-1; 9 nucleotides match TRBD1. The CDR3 consists of 13 residues. The V segment lost 8 bases and the J segment 6 bases; nucleotides outside the gene matches: 5. Germline V gives CDR1 KGHSH, CDR2 LQKENI. This CDR3 is CASLRDRVNEQFF. As DNA, the CDR3 is TGTGCCAGCCTCCGGGACAGGGTCAATGAGCAGTTCTTC.

The CDR3 spells CASSILSRGETQYF. The CDR3 DNA reads TGTGCCAGTAGTATACTATCACGGGGAGAGACCCAGTACTTC. V gene TRBV19 combines with J gene TRBJ2-5; a possible D gene is TRBD2 (5 bases). V was trimmed by 2 bases and J by 4 bases, leaving 11 bases between them. This CDR3 has 14 residues. CDR1 LNHDA and CDR2 SQIVND come from the germline V gene (reference sequence).

The chain carries TRBV7-8 and TRBJ2-1; TRBD2 might be the D (6 bases). Germline assignment: CDR1 SGHVS and CDR2 FQNEAQ. V gave up 5 bases and J gave up 3 bases, with 17 bases separating them. This CDR3 spans 16 amino acids. The DNA of the CDR3 is TGTGCCAGCAGCCCGACCCTAGCGCCAGACTACAATGAGCAGTTCTTC. This gives the protein CASSPTLAPDYNEQFF.

This clone has just one count. The genes are TRBV19 and TRBJ1-2; possibly TRBD1 for D (6 bases). The V and J ends lost 8 bases and 8 bases respectively, with 15 bases between them. The CDR3 covers 12 residues. Germline V gene data show CDR1 as LNHDA and CDR2 as SQIVND (reference sequence). DNA for the CDR3: TGTGCCAGTCACGACAGGTCCGACGGCTACACCTTC. Its translation: CASHDRSDGYTF.

The chain carries TRBV21-1 and TRBJ2-5; the tabulated D call, TRBD1, remains unverified against the DNA. TRBV21-1 is deemed a pseudogene. This CDR3 region has 14 residues. CDR3 protein: CASSRTGGIQTQYF. The CDR3 region has the DNA TGTGCCAGCAGCCGGACAGGGGGAATACAGACCCAGTACTTC.

V usage is TRBV27 and J usage is TRBJ2-7; maybe TRBD2 (5 bases). The CDR3 consists of 14 residues. Germline CDR1 MNHEY, CDR2 SMNVEV (reference sequence). Trimming removed 5 bases at V and 7 bases at J, with 18 bases between. CDR3 amino acids: CASSPTSGVAEQYF. In nucleotides, the CDR3 is TGTGCCAGCAGTCCCACTTCCGGGGTAGCTGAGCAGTACTTC.

The rearrangement joins TRBV29-1 to TRBJ1-1; unclear D gene. The CDR3 totals 12 residues. With 4 bases removed from V and 10 bases from J, the gap between germline ends came to 16 bases. CDR1 and CDR2 from the germline V gene are SQVTM and ANQGSEA. The CDR3 DNA reads TGCAGCGTTGCTATTACGGGGAGAGGAGCTTTCTTT. This translates into CSVAITGRGAFF.

The chain carries TRBV30 and TRBJ2-1, with TRBD2 matching over 8 bases. This CDR3 is 14 amino acids long. Germline V gene data show CDR1 as GTSNPN and CDR2 as SVGIG (reference sequence). V was pared by 5 bases and J by 6 bases, with 9 bases of the junction left unmatched. The chain's CDR3 is CAWYPGLGINEQFF. Written as DNA, the CDR3 is TGTGCCTGGTATCCGGGACTAGGAATCAATGAGCAGTTCTTC.

In this sample, this clone turned up a few times. This sequence joins TRBV19 and TRBJ1-1, with 8 bases that match TRBD1. The length of the CDR3 is 15 residues. V shed 9 bases, J shed 2 bases, and the junction held 11 bases outside the gene matches. Germline V CDR1 and CDR2: LNHDA, SQIVND (reference sequence). The DNA of the CDR3 is TGTGCCAGCAGGACAGGGAGGGTCCCTAACACTGAAGCTTTCTTT. It specifies CASRTGRVPNTEAFF.

The V gene is TRBV7-9, the J gene TRBJ2-5; 9 bases are a match to TRBD2. The CDR3 length is 16 residues. The germline V gene encodes CDR1 SEHNR and CDR2 FQNEAQ (reference sequence). After removal of 0 bases from V and 1 base from J, the junction contained 3 bases not matched to a gene. CDR3 DNA: TGTGCCAGCAGCTTAGCAGGAGCGGGAGGCCAAGAGACCCAGTACTTC. Protein product: CASSLAGAGGQETQYF.